This TCR beta chain derives from a study of shared clonotypes between healthy human individuals. TCRdb's copy holds only in-frame clones and misses some; the assay was immunoSEQ multiplex PCR. The sample records about 2.1 million clones, about 92% being singletons. Positively selected for CCR7, the CD45RO-negative cells used as naive CD8 cells excluded terminally differentiated effector memory CD45RA+ cells. This CDR3 contains 16 residues. Trimming pared 5 bases from V and 3 bases from J, leaving 20 bases between. Germline values: CDR1 LNHDA, CDR2 SQIVND (reference sequence). The TCR originated in a man aged 18 to 29 in good health. Some clones in this sample may be carry-over from other donors' samples. The chain combines TRBV19 with TRBJ2-7; D could derive from TRBD1 or TRBD2 (6 bases each). The sequenced sample consisted of naive CD8+ T cells from PBMCs. This CDR3 is CASSPEEGHPNYEQYF. In nucleotides, the CDR3 is TGTGCCAGTAGTCCCGAGGAGGGACATCCAAACTACGAGCAGTACTTC.